This T cell receptor (beta chain) was captured in a study of identical twins. TCRdb called the 5' RACE reads again in MiXCR, with one record for every CDR3 protein. The sample includes some 500,000 distinct CDR3 sequences, around 20% of them seen just once. Trimming took 3 bases from V and 7 from J, leaving 8 bases between them. In germline, CDR1 is SGHKS, CDR2 YYEKEE (reference sequence). CDR3 length equals 12 residues. All donors comprised healthy Caucasians. This clonotype was counted only a few times. These data were also filed under a second study, of T cells expressing NK-cell markers. That study reports: Once again these clonotypes came out on top in the CD3+CD56-NKG2C+ fraction of several donors.

The V and J genes are TRBV5-5 and TRBJ1-5, with D maybe TRBD1 (6 bases). The sequence came from a woman aged 18-29 years in good health. The sample taken for sequencing was CD4+ T cells sorted from blood. CDR3 in amino acids: CASSSTGQPQHF. CDR3 nucleotide sequence: TGTGCCAGCAGCTCTACAGGGCAGCCCCAGCATTTT.